This TCR beta chain comes out of a study of T cell clonality in common variable immunodeficiency. Regarding the study as a whole: Fewer deletions and N-nucleotide insertions were reportedly seen in common variable immunodeficiency TCR beta sequences.

Germline values: CDR1 SGHTA, CDR2 FQGNSA. V lost 3 bases and J 1 base, leaving 7 bases between the germline ends. The CDR3 is 14 residues long. In its sample, this clone was seen a few times. The antigen remains unidentified. From the germline J gene comes the end of the CDR3, since the read stops 3 residues before it. The data were produced by immunoSEQ multiplex PCR, yet TCRdb's version contains in-frame clones alone and is incomplete. The sample yields 8,500 to 13,000 clones, without any singletons. The source is a human donor with common variable immunodeficiency. The sample was peripheral blood mononuclear cells. This chain uses TRBV7-2 with TRBJ1-5; D is ambiguous. CDR3: CASSFPGSNQPQHF. CDR3 DNA (partial): TGTGCCAGCAGCTTTCCGGGGAGCAATCAGCCC.